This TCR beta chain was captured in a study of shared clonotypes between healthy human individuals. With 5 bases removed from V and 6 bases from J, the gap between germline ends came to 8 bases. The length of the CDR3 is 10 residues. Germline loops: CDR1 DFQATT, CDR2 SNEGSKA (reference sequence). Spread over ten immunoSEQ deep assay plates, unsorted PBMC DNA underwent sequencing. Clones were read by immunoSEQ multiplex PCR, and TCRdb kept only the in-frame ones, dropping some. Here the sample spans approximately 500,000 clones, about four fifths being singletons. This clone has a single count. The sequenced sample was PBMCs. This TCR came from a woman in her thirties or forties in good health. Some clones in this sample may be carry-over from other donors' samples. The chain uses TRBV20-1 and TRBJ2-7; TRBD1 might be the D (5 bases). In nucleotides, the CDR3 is TGCAGTGCTGGACACTCCGAGCAGTACTTC. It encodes CSAGHSEQYF.